This TCR beta chain was retrieved from a study of blood T cell repertoires in COVID-19. Study-wide context: Acute and convalescent COVID-19 samples came from the United States, Italy and Spain. T cells, B-cell-depleted T cells, or PBMCs provided the cDNA or gDNA that served as material.

CDR3 size: 14 residues. Looked up from germline, CDR1 is MNHEY and CDR2 is SMNVEV (reference sequence). V lost 8 bases and J lost 4, with 15 bases in between. Per the original methods: How many nucleated cells were present was estimated from reference gene primer amplification. Profiling relied on immunoSEQ multiplex PCR, and the TCRdb table lists in-frame clones only, not all of them. V and J calls and clone size come straight from that table; D and trimming were deduced from the DNA. The sample yields about 110,000 clones, about 75% seen once. The specimen was peripheral blood. The receptor comes from an elderly woman with active or convalescent COVID-19. This chain links TRBV27 with TRBJ2-1; maybe TRBD1 (5 bases). The CDR3 region is CASSDLGEYNEQFF. The CDR3, as DNA: TGTGCCAGCTCCGATCTAGGGGAATACAATGAGCAGTTCTTC.